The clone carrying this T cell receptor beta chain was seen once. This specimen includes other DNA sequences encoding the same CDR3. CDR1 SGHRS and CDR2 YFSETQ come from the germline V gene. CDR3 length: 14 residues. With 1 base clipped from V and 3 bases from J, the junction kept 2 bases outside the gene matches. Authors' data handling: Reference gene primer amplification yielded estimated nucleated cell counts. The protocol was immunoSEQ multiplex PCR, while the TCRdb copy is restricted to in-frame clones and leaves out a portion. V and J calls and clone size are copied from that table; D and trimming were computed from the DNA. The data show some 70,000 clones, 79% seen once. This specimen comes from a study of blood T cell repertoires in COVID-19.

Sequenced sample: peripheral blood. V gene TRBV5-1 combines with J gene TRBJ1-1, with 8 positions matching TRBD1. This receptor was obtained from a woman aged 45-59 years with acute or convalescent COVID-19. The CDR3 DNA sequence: TGCGCCAGCAGCTTGACAGGGGGGGACACTGAAGCTTTCTTT. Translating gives CASSLTGGDTEAFF.